This TCR beta chain was sequenced during a study of regulatory T cells in long-lasting Graves disease (dated by TCRdb to the early 2020s). In terms of the full investigation: In the newly diagnosed Graves' disease group, patients had been taking antithyroid drugs for less than 3 months. Patients with persistent Graves' disease were compared with patients with newly diagnosed Graves' disease using TCR sequencing and RNA sequencing of peripheral blood. The study was conducted in China and was registered as a clinical trial. A total of approximately 35 samples underwent TCR sequencing: around 13 from persistent and roughly 20 from newly diagnosed Graves' disease patients. The investigation overall reported the following: Preferential use of TRBV28, TRBJ1-2 and TRBJ2-5 was observed in persistent disease, whereas TRBV20-1 and TRBJ2-1 were favored in newly diagnosed disease. The small sample size was acknowledged by the authors as a limitation that may reduce accuracy. Because the primary lesion, thyroid tissue, could not be accessed, the study looked at peripheral blood alone. Patients with persistent disease shared more public clonotypes (approximately 2,500) than newly diagnosed patients did (966). Persistent Graves' disease patients showed lower TCR Shannon entropy and fewer highly expanded clones than newly diagnosed patients, suggesting clonal expansion. Sequencing and analysis were restricted to the TCR beta chain.

The table lists this clonotype with a few counts. Its cognate antigen has yet to be identified. A read error may be the cause here, since a much bigger clone is one base away. From the cysteine up to the phenylalanine, the CDR3 has a length of 14 residues. Only the CDR3 portion is preserved as DNA: 42 bases, with reading frame beginning at the first base. CDR1 MNHNS and CDR2 SASEGT are derived from the germline V gene. Deletion took 6 bases off V and 0 bases off J, with a span of 12 bases between the germline ends. Libraries were made using multiplex PCR. Reads for this sample came from an Illumina HiSeq 4000. TCR beta libraries were built with iRepertoire HTBI primers and Arm-PCR amplification of CDR3 regions. Gel purification was performed on PCR products prior to sequencing. On the study's bioinformatics: Gene usage analysis of CDR3 amino acid clonotypes used the approximately 56 TRBV and approximately 13 TRBJ segments found across samples. Filtered high-quality paired reads were merged into contigs using COPE and FqMerger. BLAST was used to align contigs to IMGT TRBV, TRBD and TRBJ reference genes, with CDR3 defined following IMGT. Any clonotype with a frequency above 0.1% was counted as a highly expanded clone. Repertoire diversity was measured by Shannon entropy, and V-J evenness by the Gini coefficient. Clonotypes shared by more than one individual were considered public. The public reads were reanalyzed by TCRdb: fastp trimming at Q25, MiXCR alignment, in-frame beta chains only. All rows with the same CDR3 protein become a single entry with the most common DNA and genes. TCRdb's processing, not the authors' own work, is the source of the V and J calls. The sample table lists a few hundred thousand distinct CDR3 sequences, around 20% of them with a count of one. The ten largest clones add up to around 13% of the sample.

The time point label corresponds to: newly diagnosed GD, antithyroid drugs for less than 3 months. For both TCR sequencing and RNA sequencing, RNA was extracted from PBMCs in TRIzol. The diagnosis of Graves' disease followed American Thyroid Association guidelines. Recruitment of patients was carried out at an endocrinology department in Xi'an, China. Each patient gave approximately 8.8 milliliters of peripheral blood, collected in an EDTA anticoagulant tube. PBMCs were isolated by Ficoll Paque Plus density gradient separation without further T cell sorting. An Agilent 2100 Bioanalyzer and agarose gel were used to assess RNA quality, and a NanoDrop 2000 was used to measure RNA concentration.

The sample consisted of peripheral blood mononuclear cells (PBMCs), taken at new diagnosis, from a patient treated with antithyroid drugs. Recombination linked TRBV6-1 to TRBJ2-7; the D gene is perhaps TRBD1 or TRBD2, as each covers 5 bases. The receptor's source is a female donor with Graves disease. In nucleotide form, the sequence is TGTGCCAGCAGACTACGGGGCAGCTCCTACGAGCAGTACTTC. Its product reads: CASRLRGSSYEQYF.